This T cell receptor (beta chain) was obtained from a study of blood T cell repertoires in COVID-19. Study context: Nucleic acid was either cDNA or gDNA, and it came from T cells, B-cell-depleted T cells, or PBMCs.

Trimming left V 4 bases short and J 3 bases short, with 14 bases between. CDR1 ENHRY and CDR2 SYGVKD come from the germline V gene. The CDR3 is 15 residues long. Patients from Seattle were sampled longitudinally, starting during active infection. Clones were read by immunoSEQ multiplex PCR, and TCRdb kept only the in-frame ones, dropping some. Of roughly 60,000 clones listed, 55% to 80% are singletons. The V call is TRBV10-3, the J call TRBJ2-3; D perhaps matches TRBD2 (6 bases). This clonotype originated in a woman in her 70s with COVID-19, enrolled during active disease. Source material: peripheral blood. The CDR3 region is CAISGPGGGTDTQYF. The CDR3 DNA follows: TGTGCCATCAGTGGACCGGGCGGAGGGACAGATACGCAGTATTTT.